The next 14 T cell receptor beta chains were all read from a single sample in a study of T cells in Graves' hyperthyroidism and ophthalmopathy. TCR beta CDR3 regions were amplified from RNA transcripts. In the first-round RT-PCR of the TCR CDR3, the HTBI primer set was used. TCRdb ran MiXCR on the multiplex PCR reads and lists one entry per CDR3 protein. The sample includes roughly 840,000 distinct CDR3 sequences, 38% of them seen just once. The sample comprised blood. The receptors come from a man aged 18 to 30 with Graves' hyperthyroidism.

The chain has TRBV29-1 and TRBJ2-7; D is perhaps TRBD1 (6 bases). This CDR3 spans 14 amino acids. The V end lost 0 bases, the J end lost 2 bases, and 11 bases lay between the germline ends. CDR1 is SQVTM and CDR2 is ANQGSEA in the germline V gene. The CDR3 nucleotides read TGCAGCGTTGAAGAAGAGGCAGGGGCCTACGAGCAGTACTTC. It codes for CSVEEEAGAYEQYF.

The chain employs TRBV15 and TRBJ1-1; TRBD1 is a possible D gene (5 bases). V lost 1 base to trimming and J lost 4 bases, with 19 bases between them. This CDR3 is built from 17 residues. Germline assignment: CDR1 LNHNV and CDR2 YYDKDF (reference sequence). This CDR3 is CATSRVATDTMSTEAFF. CDR3 nucleotide sequence: TGTGCCACCAGCAGAGTCGCGACAGACACGATGAGCACTGAAGCTTTCTTT.

As for this clonotype: At one boundary the junction diverges from the germline segment, which might be a read error. J is TRBJ1-5 and V is TRBV10-3, with D uncertain. Germline V lookup: CDR1 ENHRY, CDR2 SYGVKD. This CDR3 spans 15 amino acids. The DNA for the CDR3 is TGTGCCATCAGTGAGGGGTTCTATAGCAATCAGCCCCAGCATTTC. Its protein product is CAISEGFYSNQPQHF.

The chain couples TRBV10-3 to TRBJ1-5, with 9 bases matching TRBD1. In germline, CDR1 is ENHRY, CDR2 SYGVKD. This CDR3 is built from 16 residues. V shed 0 bases and J 4 bases; nucleotides not matched to a gene: 4. The chain's CDR3 is CAISESRGTGNQPQHF. The CDR3 DNA reads TGTGCCATCAGTGAGTCGAGAGGGACAGGGAATCAGCCCCAGCATTTT.

The chain couples TRBV19 to TRBJ1-2, with TRBD1 identical over 7 bases. The CDR3 is 11 residues long. The germline V gene encodes CDR1 LNHDA and CDR2 SQIVND (reference sequence). Trimming cost V 7 bases and J 8 bases; bases outside gene matches: 4. CDR3 residues: CASKTGNGYTF. The CDR3 DNA follows: TGTGCCAGTAAGACAGGGAACGGCTACACCTTC.

V is TRBV20-1 and J is TRBJ2-7, with unresolved D. CDR1 DFQATT and CDR2 SNEGSKA come from the germline V gene (reference sequence). The length of the CDR3 is 12 residues. The germline V and J ends were trimmed by 3 bases and 3 bases, with 9 bases remaining between them. The CDR3 here is CSASLEGYEQYF. CDR3 in DNA: TGCAGTGCTAGCCTAGAAGGCTACGAGCAGTACTTC.

Here the CDR3 reads CASSLARFRRYF. CDR3 nucleotide sequence: TGTGCCAGCAGTTTAGCGAGGTTTCGGCGGTACTTC. J is TRBJ2-7 and V is TRBV12-3 or TRBV12-4; D is undetermined. This CDR3 is built from 12 residues. Trimming took off 0 bases at V and 12 bases at J, with 12 bases between the two ends.

In its sample, this clonotype was seen many times. The chain carries TRBV15 and TRBJ1-6; possibly TRBD1 for D (6 bases). From germline, CDR1 is LNHNV and CDR2 YYDKDF (reference sequence). Trimming left V 2 bases short and J 5 bases short, with 10 bases between. The CDR3 is made up of 15 amino acids. As DNA, the CDR3 is TGTGCCACCAGCAGATCGGGACATCATAATTCACCCCTCCACTTT. Amino acid sequence: CATSRSGHHNSPLHF.

This clonotype has more than one count but fewer than ten. CDR3 region: CASSYGGGANYGYTF. In nucleotides, the CDR3 is TGTGCCAGCAGTTACGGCGGGGGAGCTAACTATGGCTACACCTTC. The V and J genes are TRBV6-6 and TRBJ1-2, with D maybe TRBD1 (5 bases). V was trimmed by 2 bases and J by 0 bases, leaving 10 bases between them. Germline assignment: CDR1 MNHNY and CDR2 SVGAGI (reference sequence). The CDR3 is made up of 15 amino acids.

Notes on this clonotype: Being one base from a much bigger clone, this may be a read error. The rearrangement joins TRBV29-1 to TRBJ2-5; 10 nucleotides match TRBD1. The germline gives CDR1 SQVTM, CDR2 ANQGSEA. This CDR3 comprises 15 residues. CDR3 loop: CSVEDGTGEAETQCF. The CDR3 bases are TGCAGCGTTGAAGATGGGACAGGGGAAGCGGAGACCCAGTGCTTC.

The genes are TRBV5-1 and TRBJ1-1; D might be TRBD1 (6 bases). This CDR3 comprises 14 residues. V shed 5 bases and J shed 1 base, with 12 bases lying between them. Germline V lookup: CDR1 SGHRS, CDR2 YFSETQ. DNA for the CDR3: TGCGCCAGCAGGGCCGGGACATCGAACACTGAAGCTTTCTTT. This translates into CASRAGTSNTEAFF.

The genes are TRBV6-1 and TRBJ1-2; a possible D gene is TRBD1 (6 bases). Germline V gene lookup returns CDR1 MNHNS and CDR2 SASEGT. V gave up 0 bases and J gave up 2 bases, with 13 bases separating them. This CDR3 comprises 16 residues. CDR3 sequence (DNA): TGTGCCAGCAGTGAAGCGCGACAGGCGAGAAACTATGGCTACACCTTC. Translating gives CASSEARQARNYGYTF.

The chain carries TRBV11-2 and TRBJ1-4, with 7 bases matching TRBD1. Trimming at V came to 2 bases and at J to 5 bases, leaving 8 bases not matched to a gene. The CDR3 is 16 residues long. CDR1 is SGHAT, CDR2 FQNNGV, per germline. This chain's CDR3 is CASSLYAGQWNEKLFF. The CDR3 bases are TGTGCCAGCAGCTTATATGCGGGACAGTGGAATGAAAAACTGTTTTTT.

The chain carries TRBV7-8 and TRBJ2-5; D is perhaps TRBD2 (5 bases). The CDR3 extends over 15 amino acids. Trimming removed 3 bases from V and 4 bases from J, with 15 bases in between. Germline lookup yields CDR1 SGHVS and CDR2 FQNEAQ. The CDR3: CASSFPILEAETQYF. The DNA of the CDR3 is TGTGCCAGCAGCTTCCCTATACTAGAAGCAGAGACCCAGTACTTC. The full variable domain, rest sourced from reference TRBV7-8 and TRBJ2-5, is GAGVSQSPRYKVAKRGQDVALRCDPISGHVSLFWYQQALGQGPEFLTYFQNEAQLDKSGLPSDRFFAERPEGSVSTLKIQRTQQEDSAVYLCASSFPILEAETQYFGPGTRLLVL.